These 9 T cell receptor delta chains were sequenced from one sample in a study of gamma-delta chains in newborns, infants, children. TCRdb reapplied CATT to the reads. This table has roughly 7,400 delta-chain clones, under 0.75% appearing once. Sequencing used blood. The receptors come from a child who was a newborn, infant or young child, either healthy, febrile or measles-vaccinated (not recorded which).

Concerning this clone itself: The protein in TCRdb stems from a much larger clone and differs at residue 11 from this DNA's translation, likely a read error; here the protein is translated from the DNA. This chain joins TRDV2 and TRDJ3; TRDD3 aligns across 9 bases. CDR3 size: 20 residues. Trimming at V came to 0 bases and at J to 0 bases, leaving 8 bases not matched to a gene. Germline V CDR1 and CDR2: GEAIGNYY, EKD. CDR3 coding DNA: TGTGCCTGTGACACCGTGACTGGGGGACCCGGCTCCTGGGACACCCGACAGATGTTTTTC. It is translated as CACDTVTGGPGSWDTRQMFF.

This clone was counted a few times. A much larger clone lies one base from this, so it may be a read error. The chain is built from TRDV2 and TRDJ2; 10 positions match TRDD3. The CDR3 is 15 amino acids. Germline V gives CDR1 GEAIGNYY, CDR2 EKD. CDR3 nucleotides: TGTGCCTGTGACACTCTGGGGGATATGACAGCAAAACTCTTCTTT. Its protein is CACDTLGDMTAKLFF.

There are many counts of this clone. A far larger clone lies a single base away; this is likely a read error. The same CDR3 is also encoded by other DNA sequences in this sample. In DNA form, the CDR3 reads TGTGCCCGTGACATACTGGGGGACACCGATAAACTCATCTTT. Amino acids: CARDILGDTDKLIF. V is TRDV2 and J is TRDJ1, with 8 bases matching TRDD3. The germline gives CDR1 GEAIGNYY, CDR2 EKD. The CDR3 is made up of 14 amino acids.

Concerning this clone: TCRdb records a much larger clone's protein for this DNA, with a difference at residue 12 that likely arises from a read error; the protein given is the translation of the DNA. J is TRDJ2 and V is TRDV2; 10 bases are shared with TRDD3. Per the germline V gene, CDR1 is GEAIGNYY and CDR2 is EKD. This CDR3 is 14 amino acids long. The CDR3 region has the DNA TGTGCCTGTGACACCGTGGGGGATACAGCACAACCCTTCTTT. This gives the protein CACDTVGDTAQPFF.

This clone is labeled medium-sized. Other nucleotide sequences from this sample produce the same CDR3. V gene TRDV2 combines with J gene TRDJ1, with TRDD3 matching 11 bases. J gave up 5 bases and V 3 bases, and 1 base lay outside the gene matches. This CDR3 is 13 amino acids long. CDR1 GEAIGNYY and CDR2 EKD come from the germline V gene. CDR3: CACDYWGIDKLIF. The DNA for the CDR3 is TGTGCCTGTGACTACTGGGGGATAGATAAACTCATCTTT.

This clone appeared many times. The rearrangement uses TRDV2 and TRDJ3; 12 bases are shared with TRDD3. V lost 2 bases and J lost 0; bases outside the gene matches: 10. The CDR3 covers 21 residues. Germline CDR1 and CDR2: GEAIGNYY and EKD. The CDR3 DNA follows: TGTGCCTGTGACAGACTGAACCTGGGGGATACGCGCTCCTGGGACACCCGACAGATGTTTTTC. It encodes CACDRLNLGDTRSWDTRQMFF.

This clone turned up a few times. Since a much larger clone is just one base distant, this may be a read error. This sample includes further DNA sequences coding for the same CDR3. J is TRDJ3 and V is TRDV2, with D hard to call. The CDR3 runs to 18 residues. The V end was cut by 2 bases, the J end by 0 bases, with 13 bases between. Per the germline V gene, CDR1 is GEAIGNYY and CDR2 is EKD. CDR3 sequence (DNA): TGTGCCTGTGACAGAGTGGGCCGGAACTCCTGGGACACCCGACAGATGTTTTTC. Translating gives CACDRVGRNSWDTRQMFF.

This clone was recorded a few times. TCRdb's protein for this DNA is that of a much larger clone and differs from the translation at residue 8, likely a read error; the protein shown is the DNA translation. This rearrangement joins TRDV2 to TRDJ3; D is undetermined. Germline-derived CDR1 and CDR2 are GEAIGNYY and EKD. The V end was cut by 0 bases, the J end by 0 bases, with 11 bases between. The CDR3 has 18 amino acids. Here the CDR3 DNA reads TGTGCCTGTGACACCGGCTGGAGGAGCTCCTGGGACACCCGACAGATGTTTTTC. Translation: CACDTGWRSSWDTRQMFF.

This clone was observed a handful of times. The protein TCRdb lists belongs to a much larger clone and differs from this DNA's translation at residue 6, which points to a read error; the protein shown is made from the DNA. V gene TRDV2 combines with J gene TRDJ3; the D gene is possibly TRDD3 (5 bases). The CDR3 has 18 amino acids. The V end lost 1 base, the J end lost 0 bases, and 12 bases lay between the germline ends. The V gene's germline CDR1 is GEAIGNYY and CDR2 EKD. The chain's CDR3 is CACDTMGFSSWDTRQMFF. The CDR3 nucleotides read TGTGCCTGTGACACGATGGGATTCAGCTCCTGGGACACCCGACAGATGTTTTTC.